These T cell receptor beta chains were read from a single sample in a study of blood T cell repertoires in COVID-19. The protocol was immunoSEQ multiplex PCR, while the TCRdb copy is restricted to in-frame clones and leaves out a portion. The table has roughly 270,000 clones, roughly 87% seen once. Material for sequencing was peripheral blood. These receptors were obtained from a man aged 18 to 29 with active or convalescent COVID-19. Each CDR3 is given with its conserved first and last residue. Fields, in order: V gene, J gene, D gene, clone size, CDR3 protein, CDR3 DNA. A D gene is named only where the DNA matches it firmly. Clone size is stated in some rows and not others, as once, few, many or a class when expanded.

TRBV10-3	TRBJ2-6	NA	NA	CAISVNSGANVLTF	TGTGCCATCAGTGTTAACTCTGGGGCCAACGTCCTGACTTTC
TRBV5-1	TRBJ2-7	TRBD1	NA	CASSPYDRGGEQYF	TGCGCCAGCAGCCCATACGACAGGGGCGGCGAGCAGTACTTC
TRBV9	TRBJ1-2	NA	NA	CASSGRGFDGYTF	TGTGCCAGCAGCGGCAGGGGCTTTGATGGCTACACCTTC
TRBV6-5	TRBJ1-2	NA	once	CASSSTWTPNYGYTF	TGTGCCAGCAGTTCTACTTGGACACCGAACTATGGCTACACCTTC
TRBV27	TRBJ1-3	NA	NA	CAIPTPGDTSGNTIYF	TGTGCCATCCCCACCCCCGGGGATACCTCTGGAAACACCATATATTTT
TRBV13	TRBJ2-7	NA	NA	CASSLGGSYEQYF	TGTGCCAGCAGCTTAGGCGGCTCCTACGAGCAGTACTTC
TRBV5-1	TRBJ1-5	NA	NA	CASSLGQNQPQHF	TGCGCCAGCAGCTTGGGGCAGAATCAGCCCCAGCATTTT
TRBV6-5	TRBJ2-5	NA	NA	CASSRTRVILETQYF	TGTGCCAGCAGCCGGACCAGGGTTATCTTAGAGACCCAGTACTTC
TRBV27	TRBJ1-6	TRBD1	many	CASSLKGDRVNNSPLHF	TGTGCCAGCAGTTTAAAGGGCGACAGGGTGAATAATTCACCCCTCCACTTT
TRBV13	TRBJ2-3	TRBD2	NA	CASSPLGSGGGTDTQYF	TGTGCCAGCAGCCCCCTGGGTTCGGGGGGGGGTACAGATACGCAGTATTTT
TRBV9	TRBJ1-6	NA	NA	CASSVERGAWDSPLHF	TGTGCCAGCAGCGTAGAAAGGGGCGCGTGGGATTCACCCCTCCACTTT
TRBV6-5	TRBJ1-3	NA	NA	CASSSDTRPSGNTIYF	TGTGCCAGCAGTTCTGACACCAGACCCTCTGGAAACACCATATATTTT
TRBV11-2	TRBJ1-6	NA	few	CASSLVRGYNSPLHF	TGTGCCAGCAGCTTAGTTCGGGGATATAATTCACCCCTCCACTTT
TRBV7-9	TRBJ1-1	NA	NA	CASSFREVGNTEAFF	TGTGCCAGCAGCTTCAGGGAGGTCGGGAACACTGAAGCTTTCTTT
TRBV9	TRBJ1-4	TRBD1	few	CASSPRGQGAPNEKLFF	TGTGCCAGCAGCCCCCGCGGACAGGGGGCGCCTAATGAAAAACTGTTTTTT
TRBV5-4	TRBJ2-7	NA	NA	CASTTGGGTISYEQYF	TGTGCCAGCACCACAGGGGGGGGGACTATCTCCTACGAGCAGTACTTC
TRBV18	TRBJ2-1	NA	once	CASSPLPRGPNEQFF	TGTGCCAGCTCACCACTACCGCGGGGGCCCAATGAGCAGTTCTTC
TRBV7-3	TRBJ2-3	NA	NA	CASSRLQGDTQYF	TGTGCCAGCAGCCGCCTACAGGGAGATACGCAGTATTTT
TRBV7-2	TRBJ1-5	TRBD1	once	CASSTRTGNQPQHF	TGTGCCAGCAGCACACGGACAGGTAATCAGCCCCAGCATTTT
TRBV7-6	TRBJ1-3	NA	NA	CASSLGNTNSGNTIYF	TGTGCCAGCAGCTTAGGAAACACTAACTCTGGAAACACCATATATTTT
TRBV9	TRBJ2-5	TRBD2	NA	CASSVAGGTQETQYF	TGTGCCAGCAGCGTAGCGGGGGGGACCCAAGAGACCCAGTACTTC
TRBV6-5	TRBJ1-6	TRBD1	NA	CASSYGPGGNNSPLHF	TGTGCCAGCAGTTACGGCCCAGGGGGAAATAATTCACCCCTCCACTTT
TRBV11-2	TRBJ1-5	NA	NA	CASSPNYSNQPQHF	TGTGCCAGCAGCCCGAACTATAGCAATCAGCCCCAGCATTTT
TRBV27	TRBJ2-7	NA	NA	CASSQQAYYEQYF	TGTGCCAGCTCCCAGCAGGCCTACTACGAGCAGTACTTC
TRBV13	TRBJ2-7	TRBD2	NA	CASSSVGLSGDEQYF	TGTGCCAGCAGTTCCGTGGGACTCAGCGGGGATGAGCAGTACTTC
TRBV25-1	TRBJ1-4	NA	NA	CASSSMQGINEKLFF	TGTGCCAGCAGTTCGATGCAGGGAATTAATGAAAAACTGTTTTTT
TRBV6-5	TRBJ1-4	TRBD1	NA	CASRDRGSNEKLFF	TGTGCCAGCAGAGACAGGGGCTCTAATGAAAAACTGTTTTTT
TRBV5-6	TRBJ1-5	TRBD1	NA	CASSQGVWTGNQPQHF	TGTGCCAGCAGCCAGGGAGTCTGGACAGGGAATCAGCCCCAGCATTTT
TRBV12-5	TRBJ1-5	TRBD1	NA	CASGEQGRSNQPQHF	TGTGCTAGTGGTGAACAGGGGAGAAGCAATCAGCCCCAGCATTTT
TRBV3-1/TRBV3-2	TRBJ1-5	NA	NA	CASSPGIGFNGNQPQHF	TGTGCCAGCAGCCCAGGGATTGGTTTTAATGGCAATCAGCCCCAGCATTTT
TRBV12-3/TRBV12-4	TRBJ1-2	NA	NA	CASSSDKLYGYTF	TGTGCCAGCAGTTCGGACAAGCTCTATGGCTACACCTTC
TRBV19	TRBJ2-7	NA	NA	CASSIGAGFEQYF	TGTGCCAGTAGTATAGGTGCGGGGTTCGAGCAGTACTTC
TRBV11-2	TRBJ2-7	NA	once	CASSLDGGSEQYF	TGTGCCAGCAGCTTAGATGGGGGGAGCGAGCAGTACTTC